Described below is a single T cell receptor beta chain sequence and its context. Its antigen is not identified. These data are taken from a study of cytomegalovirus exposure and HLA in healthy donors. For the study at large: The 100 to 150 validation repertoires and the roughly 690 first-cohort repertoires shared a platform, a later analysis reported. Study-wide results and caveats: The finding came from a later analysis; first-cohort TCR clusters tended to co-occur in the 130 or so validation repertoires. Usually a TCR sequence was rare, but some public TCRs were found in many donors.

Sequencing was performed with immunoSEQ multiplex PCR; in TCRdb, only in-frame clones are kept and a portion is missing. There are 200,000 or so clones in the sample; approximately 80% occur only once, and over 5.5% lies in the top ten. J lost 5 bases, V lost 6 bases, and 6 bases had no gene match. Germline assignment: CDR1 WSHSY and CDR2 SAAADI. This CDR3 is 14 amino acids long. The chain couples TRBV10-2 to TRBJ2-1; 8 nucleotides line up with TRBD2. This clonotype originated in a young man in good health and CMV-seropositive. Sequencing was carried out using PBMCs. Here the CDR3 DNA reads TGCGCCAGCAGCAAGGGACTAGGGGACAATGAGCAGTTCTTC. It yields the protein CASSKGLGDNEQFF.